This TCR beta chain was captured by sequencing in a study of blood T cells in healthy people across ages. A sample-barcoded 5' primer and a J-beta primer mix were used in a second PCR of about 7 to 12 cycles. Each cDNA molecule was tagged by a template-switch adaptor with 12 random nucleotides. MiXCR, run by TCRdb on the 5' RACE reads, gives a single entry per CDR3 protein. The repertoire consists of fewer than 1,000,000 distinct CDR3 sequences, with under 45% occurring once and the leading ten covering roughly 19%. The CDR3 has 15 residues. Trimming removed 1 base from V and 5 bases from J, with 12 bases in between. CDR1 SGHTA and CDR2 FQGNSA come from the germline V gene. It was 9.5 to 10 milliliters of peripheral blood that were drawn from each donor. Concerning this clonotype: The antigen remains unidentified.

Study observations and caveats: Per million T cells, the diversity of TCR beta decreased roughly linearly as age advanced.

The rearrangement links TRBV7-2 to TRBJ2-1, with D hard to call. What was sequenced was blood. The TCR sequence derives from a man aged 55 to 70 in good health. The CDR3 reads CASSLVALQDNEQFF. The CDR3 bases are TGTGCCAGCAGCTTAGTTGCATTACAAGACAATGAGCAGTTCTTC.